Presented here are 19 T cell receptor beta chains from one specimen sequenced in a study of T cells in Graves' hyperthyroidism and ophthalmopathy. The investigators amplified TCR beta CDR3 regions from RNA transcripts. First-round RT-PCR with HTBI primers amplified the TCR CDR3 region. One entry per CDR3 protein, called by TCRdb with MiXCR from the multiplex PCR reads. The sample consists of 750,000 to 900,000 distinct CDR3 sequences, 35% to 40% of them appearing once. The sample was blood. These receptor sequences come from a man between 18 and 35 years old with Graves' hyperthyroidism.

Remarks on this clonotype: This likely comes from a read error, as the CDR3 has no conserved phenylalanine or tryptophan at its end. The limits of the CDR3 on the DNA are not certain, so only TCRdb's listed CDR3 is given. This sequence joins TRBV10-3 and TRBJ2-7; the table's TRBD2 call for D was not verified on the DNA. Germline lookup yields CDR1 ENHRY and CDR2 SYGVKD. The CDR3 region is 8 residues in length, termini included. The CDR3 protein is CAISGGLL.

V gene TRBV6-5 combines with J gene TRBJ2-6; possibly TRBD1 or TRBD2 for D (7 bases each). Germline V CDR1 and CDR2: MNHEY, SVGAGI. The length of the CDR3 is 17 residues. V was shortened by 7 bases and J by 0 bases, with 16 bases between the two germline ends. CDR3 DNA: TGTGCCAGCACCCAGGGGGGACTAAGCTCTGGGGCCAACGTCCTGACTTTC. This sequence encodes CASTQGGLSSGANVLTF.

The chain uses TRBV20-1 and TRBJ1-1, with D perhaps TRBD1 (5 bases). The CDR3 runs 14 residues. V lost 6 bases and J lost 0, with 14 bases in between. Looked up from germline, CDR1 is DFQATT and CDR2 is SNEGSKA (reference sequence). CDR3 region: CSASTGLMNTEAFF. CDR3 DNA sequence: TGCAGTGCCAGCACAGGCCTAATGAACACTGAAGCTTTCTTT.

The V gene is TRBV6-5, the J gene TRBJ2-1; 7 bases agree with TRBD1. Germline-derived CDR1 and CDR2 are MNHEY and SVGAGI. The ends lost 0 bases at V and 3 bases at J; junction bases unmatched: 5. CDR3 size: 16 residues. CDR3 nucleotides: TGTGCCAGCAGTTACTCGACAGGGAGTGACTACAATGAGCAGTTCTTC. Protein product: CASSYSTGSDYNEQFF.

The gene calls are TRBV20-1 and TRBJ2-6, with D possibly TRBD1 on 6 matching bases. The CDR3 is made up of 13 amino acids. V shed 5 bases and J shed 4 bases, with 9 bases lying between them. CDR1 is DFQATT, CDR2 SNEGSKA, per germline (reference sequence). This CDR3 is CSADGTGANVLTF. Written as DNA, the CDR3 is TGCAGTGCTGACGGGACAGGGGCCAACGTCCTGACTTTC.

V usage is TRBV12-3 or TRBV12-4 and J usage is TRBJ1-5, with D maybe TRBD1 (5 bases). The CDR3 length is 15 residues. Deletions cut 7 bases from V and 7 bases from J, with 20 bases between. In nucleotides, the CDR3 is TGTGCCAGCAAACAGACAGCCCAGGTAGAGCAGCCCCAGCATTTT. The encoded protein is CASKQTAQVEQPQHF.

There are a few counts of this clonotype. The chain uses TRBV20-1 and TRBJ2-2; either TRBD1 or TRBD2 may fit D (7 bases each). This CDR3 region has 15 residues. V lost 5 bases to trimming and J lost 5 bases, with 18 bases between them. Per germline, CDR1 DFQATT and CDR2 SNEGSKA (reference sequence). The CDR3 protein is CSAGPRQGGTGELFF. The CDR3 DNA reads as TGCAGTGCTGGCCCACGCCAGGGGGGGACCGGGGAGCTGTTTTTT.

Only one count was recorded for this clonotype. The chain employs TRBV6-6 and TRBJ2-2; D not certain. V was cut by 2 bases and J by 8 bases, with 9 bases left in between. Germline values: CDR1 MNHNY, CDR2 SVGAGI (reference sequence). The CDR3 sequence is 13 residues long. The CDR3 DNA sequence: TGTGCCAGCAGTTACGACGGATCGGGGGAGCTGTTTTTT. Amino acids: CASSYDGSGELFF.

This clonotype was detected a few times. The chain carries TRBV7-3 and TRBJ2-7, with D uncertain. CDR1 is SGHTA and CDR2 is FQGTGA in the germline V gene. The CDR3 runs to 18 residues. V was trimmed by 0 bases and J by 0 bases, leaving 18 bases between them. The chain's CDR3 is CASSLTKVHAHHSYEQYF. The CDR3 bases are TGTGCCAGCAGCTTAACCAAGGTTCACGCCCATCACTCCTACGAGCAGTACTTC.

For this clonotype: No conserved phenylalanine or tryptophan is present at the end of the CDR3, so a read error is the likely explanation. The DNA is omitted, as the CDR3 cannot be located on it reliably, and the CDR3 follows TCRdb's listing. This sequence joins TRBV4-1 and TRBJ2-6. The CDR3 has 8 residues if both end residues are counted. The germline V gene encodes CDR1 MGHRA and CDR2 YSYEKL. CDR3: CASSQMTL.

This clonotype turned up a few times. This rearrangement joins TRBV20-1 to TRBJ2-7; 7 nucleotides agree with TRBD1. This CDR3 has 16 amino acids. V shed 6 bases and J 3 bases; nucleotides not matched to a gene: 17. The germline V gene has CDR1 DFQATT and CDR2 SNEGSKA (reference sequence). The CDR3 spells CSAKLHQRQGIYEQYF. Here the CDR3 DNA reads TGCAGTGCCAAACTTCACCAGAGACAGGGAATCTACGAGCAGTACTTC.

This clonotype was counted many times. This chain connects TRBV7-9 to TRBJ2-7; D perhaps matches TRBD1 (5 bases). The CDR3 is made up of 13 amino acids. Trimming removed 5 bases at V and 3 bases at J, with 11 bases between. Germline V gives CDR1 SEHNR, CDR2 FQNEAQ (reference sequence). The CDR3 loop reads CASSQEDNYEQYF. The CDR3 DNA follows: TGTGCCAGCAGCCAAGAGGACAACTACGAGCAGTACTTC. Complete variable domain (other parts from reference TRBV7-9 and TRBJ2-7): DTGVSQNPRHKITKRGQNVTFRCDPISEHNRLYWYRQTLGQGPEFLTYFQNEAQLEKSRLLSDRFSAERPKGSFSTLEIQRTEQGDSAMYLCASSQEDNYEQYFGPGTRLTVT.

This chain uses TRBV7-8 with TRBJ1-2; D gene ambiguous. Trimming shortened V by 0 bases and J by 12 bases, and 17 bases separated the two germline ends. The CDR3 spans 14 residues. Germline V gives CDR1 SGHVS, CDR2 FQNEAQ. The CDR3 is CASSLAGDRTGNTF. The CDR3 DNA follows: TGTGCCAGCAGCTTAGCGGGTGACCGGACTGGAAACACCTTC.

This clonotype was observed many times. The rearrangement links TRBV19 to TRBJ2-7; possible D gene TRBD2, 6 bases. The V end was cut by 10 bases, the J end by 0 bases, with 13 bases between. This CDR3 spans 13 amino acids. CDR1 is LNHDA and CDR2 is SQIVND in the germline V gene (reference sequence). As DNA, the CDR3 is TGTGCCACCTCACGGGGAGGCTCCTACGAGCAGTACTTC. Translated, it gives CATSRGGSYEQYF.

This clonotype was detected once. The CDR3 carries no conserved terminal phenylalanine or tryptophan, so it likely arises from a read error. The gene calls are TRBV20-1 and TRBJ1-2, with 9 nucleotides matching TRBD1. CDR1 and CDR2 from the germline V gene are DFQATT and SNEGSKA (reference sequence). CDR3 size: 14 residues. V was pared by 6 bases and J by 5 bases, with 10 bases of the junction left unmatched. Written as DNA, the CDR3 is TGCAGTGCCCTCCTGGGACAGGGAGGATATGGCTACACCCTC. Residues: CSALLGQGGYGYTL.

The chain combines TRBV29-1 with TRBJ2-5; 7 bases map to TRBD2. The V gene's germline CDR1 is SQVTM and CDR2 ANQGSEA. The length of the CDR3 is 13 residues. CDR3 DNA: TGCAGTTTGGGGAGGGGCCAACAAGAGACCCAGTACTTC. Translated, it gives CSLGRGQQETQYF.

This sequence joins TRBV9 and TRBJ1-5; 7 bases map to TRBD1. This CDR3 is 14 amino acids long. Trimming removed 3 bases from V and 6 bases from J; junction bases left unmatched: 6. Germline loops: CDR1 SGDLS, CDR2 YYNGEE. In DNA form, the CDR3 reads TGTGCCAGCAGCGCGACAGGGTTCGGTCAGCCCCAGCATTTT. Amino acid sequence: CASSATGFGQPQHF.

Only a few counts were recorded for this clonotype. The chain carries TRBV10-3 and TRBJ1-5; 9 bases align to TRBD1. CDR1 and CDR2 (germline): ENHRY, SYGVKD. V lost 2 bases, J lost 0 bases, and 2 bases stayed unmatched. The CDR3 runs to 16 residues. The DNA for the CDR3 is TGTGCCATCAGTGAGCGGACAGGGGATAGCAATCAGCCCCAGCATTTT. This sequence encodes CAISERTGDSNQPQHF.

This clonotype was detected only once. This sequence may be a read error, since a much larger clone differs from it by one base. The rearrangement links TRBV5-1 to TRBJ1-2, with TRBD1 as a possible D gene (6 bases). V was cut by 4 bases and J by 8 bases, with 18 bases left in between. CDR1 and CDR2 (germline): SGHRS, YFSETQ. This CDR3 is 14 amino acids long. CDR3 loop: CASSPGTGFGGYTF. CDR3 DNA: TGCGCCAGCAGCCCCGGAACAGGGTTCGGCGGCTACACCTTC.